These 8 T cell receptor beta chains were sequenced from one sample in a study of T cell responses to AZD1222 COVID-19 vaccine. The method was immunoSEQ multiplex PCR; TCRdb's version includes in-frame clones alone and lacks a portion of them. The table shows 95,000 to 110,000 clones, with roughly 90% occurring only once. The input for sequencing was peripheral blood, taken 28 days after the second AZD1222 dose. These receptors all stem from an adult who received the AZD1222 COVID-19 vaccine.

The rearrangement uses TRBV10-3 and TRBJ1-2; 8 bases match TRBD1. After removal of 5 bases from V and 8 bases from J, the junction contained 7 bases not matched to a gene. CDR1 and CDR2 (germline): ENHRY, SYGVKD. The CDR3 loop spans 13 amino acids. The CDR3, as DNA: TGTGCCATCAGTAGTACAGGGGGTGAAGGCTACACCTTC. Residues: CAISSTGGEGYTF.

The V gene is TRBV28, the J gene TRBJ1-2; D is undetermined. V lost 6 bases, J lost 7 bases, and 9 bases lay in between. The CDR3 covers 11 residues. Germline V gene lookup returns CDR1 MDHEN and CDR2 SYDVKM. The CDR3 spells CASSPRRGYTF. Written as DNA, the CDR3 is TGTGCCAGCAGCCCAAGACGTGGCTACACCTTC.

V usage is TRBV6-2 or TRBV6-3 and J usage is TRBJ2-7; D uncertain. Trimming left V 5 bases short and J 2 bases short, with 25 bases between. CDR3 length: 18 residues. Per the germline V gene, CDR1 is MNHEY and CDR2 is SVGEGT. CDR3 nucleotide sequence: TGTGCCAGCAGTCCCCCCGGTAAGGTACAGCAAAGCCCCTACGAGCAGTACTTC. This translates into CASSPPGKVQQSPYEQYF.

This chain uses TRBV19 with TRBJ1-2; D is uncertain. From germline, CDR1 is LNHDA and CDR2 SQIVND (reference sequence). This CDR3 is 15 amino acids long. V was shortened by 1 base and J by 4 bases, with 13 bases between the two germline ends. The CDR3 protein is CASSIVTSQAYGYTF. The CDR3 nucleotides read TGTGCCAGTAGTATAGTTACCAGCCAGGCCTATGGCTACACCTTC. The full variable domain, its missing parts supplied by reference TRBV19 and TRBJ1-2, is DGGITQSPKYLFRKEGQNVTLSCEQNLNHDAMYWYRQDPGQGLRLIYYSQIVNDFQKGDIAEGYSVSREKKESFPLTVTSAQKNPTAFYLCASSIVTSQAYGYTFGSGTRLTVV.

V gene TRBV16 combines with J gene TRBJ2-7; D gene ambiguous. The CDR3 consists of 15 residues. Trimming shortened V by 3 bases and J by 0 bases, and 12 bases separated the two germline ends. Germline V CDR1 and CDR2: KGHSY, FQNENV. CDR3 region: CASSHQEVVSYEQYF. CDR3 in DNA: TGTGCCAGCAGCCACCAAGAGGTAGTCTCCTACGAGCAGTACTTC.

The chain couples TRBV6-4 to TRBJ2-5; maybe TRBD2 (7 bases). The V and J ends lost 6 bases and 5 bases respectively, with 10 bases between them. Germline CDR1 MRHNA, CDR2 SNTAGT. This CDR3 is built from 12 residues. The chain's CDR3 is CASSEGGETQYF. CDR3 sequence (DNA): TGTGCCAGCAGCGAGGGGGGGGAGACCCAGTACTTC.

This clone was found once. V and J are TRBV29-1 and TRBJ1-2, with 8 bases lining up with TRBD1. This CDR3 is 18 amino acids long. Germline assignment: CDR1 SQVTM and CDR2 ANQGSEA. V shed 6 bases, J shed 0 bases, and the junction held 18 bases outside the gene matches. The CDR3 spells CSVSREWTGRGPNYGYTF. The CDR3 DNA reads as TGCAGCGTGAGCCGGGAGTGGACAGGGAGGGGACCTAACTATGGCTACACCTTC.

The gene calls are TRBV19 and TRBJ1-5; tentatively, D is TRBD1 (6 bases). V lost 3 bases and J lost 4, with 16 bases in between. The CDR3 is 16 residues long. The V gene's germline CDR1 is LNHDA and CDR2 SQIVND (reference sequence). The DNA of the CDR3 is TGTGCCAGTAGTATCCAGGGACACCCCCAAAATCAGCCCCAGCATTTT. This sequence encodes CASSIQGHPQNQPQHF.